Given below is one TCR beta chain in context. Its antigen is not identified. This may stem from a read error, because a much larger clone lies one nucleotide away. DNA and RNA were both co-extracted from 20-30 mg of bulk tissue that had not been sorted. No patient had received treatment, and all had chronic HBV infection. In germline, CDR1 is MDHEN, CDR2 SYDVKM. CDR3 length: 15 amino acids. V lost 5 bases and J 2 bases, leaving 14 bases between the germline ends. These data originate in a study of tumor-infiltrating lymphocytes in primary liver carcinoma. As for the study in general: Patients of both sexes were 30 to 69 years old.

Study-wide points: Significantly larger top-250-clone fractions were found in tumors than in blood (p = 0.039). Presence in all five tumor regions was observed for only about 8-25% of top clones.

The researchers produced TCR beta cDNA from approximately 550 ng total RNA with a constant-region primer. Each TCR beta library was derived from three nested multiplex PCR rounds that employed slightly modified ARM-PCR. TRBV1-TRBV30 forward primers paired with a C-beta reverse primer were used in the first two PCR rounds, which ran approximately 10 cycles each. MiXCR, applied by TCRdb to the multiplex PCR reads, yields one record per CDR3 protein. The sample lists roughly 48,000 distinct CDR3 sequences, 70% to 85% occurring once. The TCR sequence derives from a man in his forties or fifties with primary liver carcinoma and hepatitis B virus infection. The specimen sequenced was liver tumor tissue from sampling region 3. Subset of the sample: tumor region T3, left-lateral pole. The rearrangement uses TRBV28 and TRBJ2-3, with D perhaps matching TRBD1 or TRBD2 (5 bases each). The CDR3 region has the DNA TGTGCCAGCAGTCACCGGGACGTTAACACAGATACGCAGTATTTT. Amino acid sequence: CASSHRDVNTDTQYF.